Following are 3 T cell receptor beta chains from one sample sequenced in a study of blood T cell repertoires in COVID-19. Here immunoSEQ multiplex PCR was the method, and the copy in TCRdb shows in-frame clones only, minus some. The sample records 200,000 to 300,000 clones, 75% to 90% being singletons. The sequenced sample consisted of peripheral blood. The origin of the receptors is a man aged 30-40 years with active or convalescent COVID-19.

The chain carries TRBV4-3 and TRBJ2-1; D is unclear. Germline CDR1 and CDR2: LGHNA and YSLEER. The CDR3 extends over 13 amino acids. Trimming shortened V by 0 bases and J by 7 bases, and 7 bases separated the two germline ends. This CDR3 is CASSQEAPNEQFF. The CDR3 bases are TGCGCCAGCAGCCAAGAGGCCCCAAATGAGCAGTTCTTC.

This chain uses TRBV3-1 (or the pseudogene TRBV3-2) with TRBJ2-2; TRBD1 matches at 8 bases. This CDR3 region has 16 residues. V lost 4 bases to trimming and J lost 8 bases; unmatched junction nucleotides: 12. The germline V gene has CDR1 LGHDT and CDR2 YNNKEL (reference sequence). The CDR3 sequence is CASSPTGQGALGELFF. CDR3 bases: TGTGCCAGCAGCCCAACGGGTCAGGGGGCGCTGGGGGAGCTGTTTTTT.

The gene calls are TRBV27 and TRBJ1-1; 9 bases map to TRBD1. This CDR3 has 15 residues. Germline V gene lookup returns CDR1 MNHEY and CDR2 SMNVEV (reference sequence). The J segment lost 3 bases and the V segment lost 3 bases, leaving 5 bases of the junction unmatched. CDR3 nucleotide sequence: TGTGCCAGCAGTTTCACAGGGGGCTCGGACACTGAAGCTTTCTTT. Protein: CASSFTGGSDTEAFF.